These 18 T cell receptor beta chains originate from one sample sequenced in a study of T cells in Graves' hyperthyroidism and ophthalmopathy. TCR beta CDR3 sequences were amplified from RNA transcripts. The HTBI primer set served for first-round RT-PCR of the TCR CDR3. TCRdb reprocessed the multiplex PCR reads with MiXCR, giving one entry per CDR3 protein. The sample consists of about 640,000 distinct CDR3 sequences, less than 25% of them appearing once. Sequenced material: blood. The source is a young man with Graves' ophthalmopathy.

V gene TRBV20-1 combines with J gene TRBJ1-5, with 9 bases identical to TRBD1. The junction had 5 bases not matched to a gene; V was cut back by 5 bases and J by 0 bases. Germline CDR1 DFQATT, CDR2 SNEGSKA (reference sequence). The CDR3 covers 15 residues. The CDR3 reads CSALKGQGSNQPQHF. CDR3 nucleotides: TGCAGTGCTCTCAAGGGACAGGGTAGCAATCAGCCCCAGCATTTT.

Worth noting for this clonotype: A much larger clonotype is one base distant, so this may be a read error. The CDR3 DNA sequence: TGTGCCTGGAGTCTCCCGGACAGGGGTAATCAGCCCCAGCGTTTT. Amino acid sequence: CAWSLPDRGNQPQRF. This rearrangement joins TRBV30 to TRBJ1-5; 9 bases line up with TRBD1. Germline CDR1 GTSNPN, CDR2 SVGIG (reference sequence). This CDR3 has 15 amino acids.

The V call is TRBV3-1, the J call TRBJ2-4; maybe TRBD2 (5 bases). Germline CDR1 and CDR2: LGHDT and YNNKEL (reference sequence). Trimming pared 0 bases from V and 8 bases from J, leaving 14 bases between. CDR3 length: 15 residues. The CDR3 protein is CASSQDRGKVDIQYF. Here the CDR3 DNA reads TGTGCCAGCAGCCAAGACCGGGGAAAAGTTGACATTCAGTACTTC.

At least ten counts were recorded for this clonotype. The chain recombines TRBV28 with TRBJ2-7, with a tentative D call TRBD1 (5 bases). V was cut by 2 bases and J by 4 bases, with 12 bases left in between. Germline V gives CDR1 MDHEN, CDR2 SYDVKM. The length of the CDR3 is 14 residues. Here the CDR3 reads CASSLLARVYEQYF. The DNA for the CDR3 is TGTGCCAGCAGTTTACTCGCCAGGGTTTACGAGCAGTACTTC.

Concerning this clonotype: A much larger clone differs from this one at a single base, so this may be a read error. The CDR3 bases are TGTGCCAGCAGCCACCCCGCAACTAACAGTCCCATGAGGAATGAGCAGTTCTTC. It encodes CASSHPATNSPMRNEQFF. The V call is TRBV11-2, the J call TRBJ2-1, with D unclear. Trimming shortened V by 5 bases and J by 7 bases, and 27 bases separated the two germline ends. In germline, CDR1 is SGHAT, CDR2 FQNNGV. The CDR3 runs to 18 residues.

This clonotype was counted a few times. This chain connects TRBV7-2 to TRBJ1-5; D may be TRBD1 (6 bases). The CDR3 spans 16 residues. V lost 4 bases, J lost 6 bases, and 19 bases lay in between. CDR1 is SGHTA and CDR2 is FQGNSA in the germline V gene. The CDR3 coding sequence is TGTGCCAGCAGCTCTAGGGGGGGGCAGGGCCCTCAGCCCCAGCATTTT. Translated: CASSSRGGQGPQPQHF.

The CDR3 DNA reads as TGTGCCTGGAGTGTACGTCAGGGGGGGCCAGATACGCAGTATTTT. Encoded protein: CAWSVRQGGPDTQYF. V gene TRBV30 combines with J gene TRBJ2-3; D possibly uses TRBD1 or TRBD2 (7 bases each). The germline CDR1 and CDR2 sequences are GTSNPN and SVGIG (reference sequence). V lost 0 bases and J lost 4, with 14 bases in between. The CDR3 runs to 15 residues. The full variable domain, with the rest looked up from reference TRBV30 and TRBJ2-3, is SQTIHQWPATLVQPVGSPLSLECTVEGTSNPNLYWYRQAAGRGLQLLFYSVGIGQISSEVPQNLSASRPQDRQFILSSKKLLLSDSGFYLCAWSVRQGGPDTQYFGPGTRLTVL.

The chain couples TRBV28 to TRBJ2-7; 9 bases map to TRBD1. V trimming: 4 bases; J trimming: 4 bases; junction bases outside the gene matches: 11. Germline CDR1 MDHEN, CDR2 SYDVKM. The CDR3 totals 16 residues. CDR3 sequence (DNA): TGTGCCAGCAGTTCCACAACAGGGGGCCATCGTTACGAGCAGTACTTC. It codes for CASSSTTGGHRYEQYF.

This chain joins TRBV5-1 and TRBJ1-5; a possible D gene is TRBD1 (5 bases). CDR3 length equals 15 residues. V lost 1 base and J lost 0, with 8 bases in between. Germline CDR1 is SGHRS and CDR2 is YFSETQ. CDR3: CASSLTGASNQPQHF. Written as DNA, the CDR3 is TGCGCCAGCAGCTTGACCGGGGCTAGCAATCAGCCCCAGCATTTT.

This clonotype was seen a handful of times. The rearrangement uses TRBV6-1 and TRBJ1-2; 7 bases align to TRBD1. Germline CDR1 reads MNHNS; CDR2 reads SASEGT. The CDR3 runs to 14 residues. With V trimmed by 1 base and J by 7 bases, 6 bases remained unmatched. The CDR3 loop is CASSEGLYRGGYTF. DNA for the CDR3: TGTGCCAGCAGTGAAGGACTCTACAGGGGTGGCTACACCTTC.

V and J are TRBV20-1 and TRBJ1-2; D is ambiguous. Germline CDR1 DFQATT, CDR2 SNEGSKA (reference sequence). Trimming stripped 3 bases from V and 4 bases from J, with 18 bases between. The CDR3 sequence is 15 residues long. The chain's CDR3 is CSARGSGDAGYGYTF. CDR3 bases: TGCAGTGCTAGGGGGTCTGGGGATGCGGGCTATGGCTACACCTTC.

The chain has TRBV6-1 and TRBJ1-1, with D possibly matching TRBD1 (5 bases). From germline, CDR1 is MNHNS and CDR2 SASEGT. Trimming cost V 7 bases and J 3 bases, with 15 bases left between them. The CDR3 runs 14 residues. The CDR3 sequence is CASTRTGIDTEAFF. Here the CDR3 DNA reads TGTGCCAGCACCCGAACAGGCATAGACACTGAAGCTTTCTTT.

The chain is built from TRBV4-3 and TRBJ1-5; possibly TRBD1 for D (5 bases). Germline CDR1 is LGHNA and CDR2 is YSLEER. This CDR3 has 14 amino acids. The V end was cut by 2 bases, the J end by 2 bases, with 7 bases between. The CDR3 DNA reads as TGCGCCAGCAGCCAAATAGGGGGCAATCAGCCCCAGCATTTT. Its translation is CASSQIGGNQPQHF.

The V and J genes are TRBV28 and TRBJ2-1; 10 nucleotides agree with TRBD2. The V gene's germline CDR1 is MDHEN and CDR2 SYDVKM. J gave up 6 bases and V 4 bases, and 12 bases lay outside the gene matches. CDR3 length equals 17 residues. In DNA form, the CDR3 reads TGTGCCAGCAGTTCCGTCAGCGGGAGGGCCCCCTCCAATGAGCAGTTCTTC. Translating it yields CASSSVSGRAPSNEQFF.

The chain has TRBV12-3 or TRBV12-4 and TRBJ2-2, with D perhaps matching TRBD1 (6 bases). V was trimmed by 5 bases and J by 4 bases, leaving 11 bases between them. CDR3 length: 14 amino acids. CDR3 loop: CASSKTGITGELFF. For the CDR3, the DNA is TGTGCCAGCAGTAAGACAGGAATCACCGGGGAGCTGTTTTTT.

This clonotype was counted between two and nine times. This sequence joins TRBV4-2 and TRBJ2-7; 9 nucleotides line up with TRBD2. V lost 0 bases and J lost 3; bases outside the gene matches: 9. There are 17 residues in the CDR3. Germline assignment: CDR1 LGHNA and CDR2 YNFKEQ. The DNA for the CDR3 is TGTGCCAGCAGCCAAGATGTATATAGCGGGAGTATCTACGAGCAGTACTTC. As protein: CASSQDVYSGSIYEQYF.

Details on this clonotype: This may be a read error, as it is one base from a much larger clone. The V call is TRBV7-3, the J call TRBJ2-2; D is undetermined. CDR1 and CDR2 from the germline V gene are SGHTA and FQGTGA. The CDR3 is 13 residues long. Trimming removed 2 bases from V and 3 bases from J, with 4 bases in between. CDR3 sequence reads: CASSLRHTGELFF. The CDR3 nucleotides read TGTGCCAGCAGCTTACGACACACCGGGGAGCTGTTTTTT.

This clonotype has a handful of counts. J is TRBJ1-2 and V is TRBV5-1, with TRBD1 identical over 8 bases. The J segment lost 7 bases and the V segment lost 7 bases, leaving 15 bases of the junction unmatched. This CDR3 is 15 amino acids long. CDR1 is SGHRS, CDR2 YFSETQ, per germline. The CDR3 loop reads CASATQGQAGSGYTF. As DNA, the CDR3 is TGCGCCAGCGCTACCCAGGGACAGGCTGGGAGTGGCTACACCTTC.